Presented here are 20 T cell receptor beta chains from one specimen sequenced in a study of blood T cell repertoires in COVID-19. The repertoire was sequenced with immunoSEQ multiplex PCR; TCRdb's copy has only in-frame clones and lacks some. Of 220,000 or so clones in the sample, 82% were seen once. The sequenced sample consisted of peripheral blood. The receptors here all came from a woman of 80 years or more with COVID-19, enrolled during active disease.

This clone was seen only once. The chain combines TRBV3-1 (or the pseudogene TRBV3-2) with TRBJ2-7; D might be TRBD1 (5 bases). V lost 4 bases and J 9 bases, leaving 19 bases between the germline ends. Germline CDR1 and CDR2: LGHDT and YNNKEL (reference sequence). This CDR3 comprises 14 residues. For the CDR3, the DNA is TGTGCCAGCAGCCGCAGGGAAGGACGGACGGCGCAGTACTTC. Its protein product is CASSRREGRTAQYF.

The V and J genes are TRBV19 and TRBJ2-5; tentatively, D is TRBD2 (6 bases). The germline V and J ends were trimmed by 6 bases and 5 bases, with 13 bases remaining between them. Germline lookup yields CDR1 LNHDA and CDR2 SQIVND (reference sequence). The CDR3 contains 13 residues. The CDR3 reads CASRPEGLETQYF. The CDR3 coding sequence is TGTGCCAGTAGGCCGGAGGGCCTGGAGACCCAGTACTTC.

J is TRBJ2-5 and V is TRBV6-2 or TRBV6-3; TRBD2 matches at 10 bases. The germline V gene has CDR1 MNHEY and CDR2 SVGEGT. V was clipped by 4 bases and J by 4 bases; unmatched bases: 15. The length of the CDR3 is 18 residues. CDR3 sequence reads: CASSSSTLQRGGLETQYF. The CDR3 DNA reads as TGTGCCAGCAGTTCGAGCACTTTACAGCGGGGGGGCCTAGAGACCCAGTACTTC.

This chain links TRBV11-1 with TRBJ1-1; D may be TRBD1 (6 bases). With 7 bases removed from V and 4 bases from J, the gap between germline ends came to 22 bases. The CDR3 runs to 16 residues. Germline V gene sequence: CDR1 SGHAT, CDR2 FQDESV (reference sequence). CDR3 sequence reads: CASTPGGRGEGTEAFF. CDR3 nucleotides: TGTGCCAGCACCCCCGGCGGCAGGGGTGAAGGCACTGAAGCTTTCTTT.

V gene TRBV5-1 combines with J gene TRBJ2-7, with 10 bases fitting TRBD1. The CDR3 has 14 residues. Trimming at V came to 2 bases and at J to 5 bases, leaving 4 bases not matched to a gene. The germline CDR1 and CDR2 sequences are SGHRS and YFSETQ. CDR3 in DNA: TGCGCCAGCAGCTTAAGACAGGGGGCGGACGAGCAGTACTTC. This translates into CASSLRQGADEQYF.

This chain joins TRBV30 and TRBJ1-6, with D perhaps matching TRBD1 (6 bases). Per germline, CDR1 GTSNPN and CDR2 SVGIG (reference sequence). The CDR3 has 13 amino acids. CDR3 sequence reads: CAGTTGRNSPLHF. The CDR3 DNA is TGTGCGGGGACCACAGGGCGAAATTCACCCCTCCACTTT.

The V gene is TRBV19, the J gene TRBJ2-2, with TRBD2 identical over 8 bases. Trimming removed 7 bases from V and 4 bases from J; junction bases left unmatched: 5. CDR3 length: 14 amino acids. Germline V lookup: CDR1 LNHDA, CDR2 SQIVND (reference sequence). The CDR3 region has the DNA TGTGCCAGTAATCGGGGGGGTAGCACCGGGGAGCTGTTTTTT. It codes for CASNRGGSTGELFF. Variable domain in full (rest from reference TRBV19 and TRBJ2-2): DGGITQSPKYLFRKEGQNVTLSCEQNLNHDAMYWYRQDPGQGLRLIYYSQIVNDFQKGDIAEGYSVSREKKESFPLTVTSAQKNPTAFYLCASNRGGSTGELFFGEGSRLTVL.

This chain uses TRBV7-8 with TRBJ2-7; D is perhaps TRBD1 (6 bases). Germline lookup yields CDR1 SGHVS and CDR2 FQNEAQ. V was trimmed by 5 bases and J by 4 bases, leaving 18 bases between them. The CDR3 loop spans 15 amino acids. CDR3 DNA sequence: TGTGCCAGCAGCCCTAGAGAGACAGGTTCTTACGAGCAGTACTTC. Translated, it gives CASSPRETGSYEQYF. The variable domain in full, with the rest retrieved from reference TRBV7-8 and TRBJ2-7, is GAGVSQSPRYKVAKRGQDVALRCDPISGHVSLFWYQQALGQGPEFLTYFQNEAQLDKSGLPSDRFFAERPEGSVSTLKIQRTQQEDSAVYLCASSPRETGSYEQYFGPGTRLTVT.

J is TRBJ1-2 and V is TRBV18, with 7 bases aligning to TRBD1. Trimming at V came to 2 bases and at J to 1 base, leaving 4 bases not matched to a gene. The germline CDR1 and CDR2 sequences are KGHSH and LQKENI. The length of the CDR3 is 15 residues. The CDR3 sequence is CASSPTGVDNYGYTF. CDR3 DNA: TGTGCCAGCTCACCAACAGGGGTTGATAACTATGGCTACACCTTC. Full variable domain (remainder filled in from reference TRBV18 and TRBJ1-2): NAGVMQNPRHLVRRRGQEARLRCSPMKGHSHVYWYRQLPEEGLKFMVYLQKENIIDESGMPKERFSAEFPKEGPSILRIQQVVRGDSAAYFCASSPTGVDNYGYTFGSGTRLTVV.

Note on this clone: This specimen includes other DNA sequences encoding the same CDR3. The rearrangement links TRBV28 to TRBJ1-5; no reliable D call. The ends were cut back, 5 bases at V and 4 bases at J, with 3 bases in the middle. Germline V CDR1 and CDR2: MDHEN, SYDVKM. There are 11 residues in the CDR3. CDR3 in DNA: TGTGCCAGCAGTCTGAATCAGCCCCAGCATTTT. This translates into CASSLNQPQHF.

In DNA form, the CDR3 reads TGTGCCAGCAGCTTAGCGGTCCTGGCCGACAGCACTTACAATGAGCAGTTCTTC. This codes for CASSLAVLADSTYNEQFF. V is TRBV7-9 and J is TRBJ2-1; possibly TRBD1 for D (5 bases). V was cut by 0 bases and J by 4 bases, with 19 bases left in between. The CDR3 extends over 18 amino acids. The germline V gene has CDR1 SEHNR and CDR2 FQNEAQ (reference sequence).

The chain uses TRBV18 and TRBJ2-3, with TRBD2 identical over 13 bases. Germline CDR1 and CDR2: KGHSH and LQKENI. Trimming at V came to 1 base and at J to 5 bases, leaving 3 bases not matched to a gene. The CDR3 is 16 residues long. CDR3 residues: CASSPLGLAGEDTQYF. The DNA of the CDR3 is TGTGCCAGCTCACCACTAGGACTAGCGGGAGAAGATACGCAGTATTTT.

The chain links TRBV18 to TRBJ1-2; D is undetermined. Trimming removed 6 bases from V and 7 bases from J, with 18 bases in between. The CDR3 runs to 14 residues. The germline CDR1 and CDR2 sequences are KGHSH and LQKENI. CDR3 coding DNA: TGTGCCAGCTCCACAAACACCCTGCTCTCTGGCTACACCTTC. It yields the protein CASSTNTLLSGYTF.

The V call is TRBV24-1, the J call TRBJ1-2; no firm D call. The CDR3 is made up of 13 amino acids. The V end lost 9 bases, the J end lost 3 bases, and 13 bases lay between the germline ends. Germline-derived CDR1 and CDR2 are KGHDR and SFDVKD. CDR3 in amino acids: CATGGYPDYGYTF. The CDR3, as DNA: TGTGCCACCGGAGGGTACCCCGACTATGGCTACACCTTC.

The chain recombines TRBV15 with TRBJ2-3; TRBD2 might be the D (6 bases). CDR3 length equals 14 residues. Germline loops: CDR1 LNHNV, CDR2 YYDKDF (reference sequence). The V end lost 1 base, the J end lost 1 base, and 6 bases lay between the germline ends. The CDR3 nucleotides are TGTGCCACCAGCAGAGGGGGGGGCACAGATACGCAGTATTTT. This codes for CATSRGGGTDTQYF.

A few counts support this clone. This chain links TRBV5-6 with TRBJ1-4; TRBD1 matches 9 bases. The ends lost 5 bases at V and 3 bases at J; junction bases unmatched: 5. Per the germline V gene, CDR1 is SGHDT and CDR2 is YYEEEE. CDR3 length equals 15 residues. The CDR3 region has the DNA TGTGCCAGCAGTTCACAGGGGGCTGCTAATGAAAAACTGTTTTTT. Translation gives CASSSQGAANEKLFF.

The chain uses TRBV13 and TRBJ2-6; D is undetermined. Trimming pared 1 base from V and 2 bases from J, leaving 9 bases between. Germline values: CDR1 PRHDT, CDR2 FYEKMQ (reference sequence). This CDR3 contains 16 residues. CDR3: CASSLARRTGANVLTF. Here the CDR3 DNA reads TGTGCCAGCAGCTTAGCTCGGAGAACTGGGGCCAACGTCCTGACTTTC.

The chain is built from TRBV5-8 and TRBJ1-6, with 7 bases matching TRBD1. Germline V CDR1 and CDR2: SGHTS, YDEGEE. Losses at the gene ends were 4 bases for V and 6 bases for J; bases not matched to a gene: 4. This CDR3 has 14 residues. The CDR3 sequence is CASSLGQFNSPLHF. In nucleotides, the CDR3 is TGTGCCAGCAGCCTGGGACAGTTTAATTCACCCCTCCACTTT.

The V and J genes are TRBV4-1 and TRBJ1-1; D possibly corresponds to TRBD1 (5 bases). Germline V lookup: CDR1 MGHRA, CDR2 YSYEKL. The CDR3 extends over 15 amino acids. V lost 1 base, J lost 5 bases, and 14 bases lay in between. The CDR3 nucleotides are TGCGCCAGCAGCCAAGTTGGAAGGGGTAGGACTGAAGCTTTCTTT. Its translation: CASSQVGRGRTEAFF.

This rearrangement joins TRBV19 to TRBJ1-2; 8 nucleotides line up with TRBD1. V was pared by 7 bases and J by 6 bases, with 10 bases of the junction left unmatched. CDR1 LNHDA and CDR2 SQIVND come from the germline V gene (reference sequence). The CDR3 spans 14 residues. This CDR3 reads CASIPRGQANGYTF. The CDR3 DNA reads TGTGCCAGTATTCCCAGGGGACAGGCAAATGGCTACACCTTC.